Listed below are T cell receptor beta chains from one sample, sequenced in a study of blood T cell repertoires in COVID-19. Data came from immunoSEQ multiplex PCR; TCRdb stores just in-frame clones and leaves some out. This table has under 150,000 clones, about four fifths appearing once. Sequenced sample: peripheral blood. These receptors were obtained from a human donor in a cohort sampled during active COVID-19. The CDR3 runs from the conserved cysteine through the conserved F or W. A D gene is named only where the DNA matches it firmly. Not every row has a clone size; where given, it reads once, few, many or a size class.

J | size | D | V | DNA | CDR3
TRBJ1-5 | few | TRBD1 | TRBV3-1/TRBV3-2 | TGTGCCAGCAGCCAATCAGGGGGAATGAATCAGCCCCAGCATTTT | CASSQSGGMNQPQHF
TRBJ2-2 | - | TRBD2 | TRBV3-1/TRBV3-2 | TGTGCCAGCAGCCGGGAGGGTTCGGGCACCGGGGAGCTGTTTTTT | CASSREGSGTGELFF
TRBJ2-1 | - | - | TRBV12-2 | TGTGCAAGTCGCTCAGCGGACAGGGCGGAAATAGATGAGCAGTTCTTC | CASRSADRAEIDEQFF
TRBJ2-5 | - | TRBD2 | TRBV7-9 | TGTGCCAGCAGTTTTGGACTAGCCGAGGAGACCCAGTACTTC | CASSFGLAEETQYF
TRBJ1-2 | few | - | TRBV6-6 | TGTGCCAGCAGCCCGCGCCCCGGGACACCATATGGCTACACCTTC | CASSPRPGTPYGYTF
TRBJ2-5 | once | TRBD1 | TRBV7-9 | TGTGCCAGCAGCTTATGGGGACAGGGGGAGACCCAGTACTTC | CASSLWGQGETQYF
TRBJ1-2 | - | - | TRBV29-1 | TGCAGCGACAAACAAGTTGGGGGCCGGGGTCCTGGCTACACCTTC | CSDKQVGGRGPGYTF
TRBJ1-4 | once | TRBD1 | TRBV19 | TGTGCCAGTAGTATAGTCCGGGACAGGCCCGAAAAACTGTTTTTT | CASSIVRDRPEKLFF
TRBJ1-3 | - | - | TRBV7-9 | TGTGCCAGCAGCTTGCGTTCTGGAAACACCATATATTTT | CASSLRSGNTIYF
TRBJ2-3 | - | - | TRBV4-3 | TGCGCCAGCAGCCAATTCAGTCCGACAGATACGCAGTATTTT | CASSQFSPTDTQYF
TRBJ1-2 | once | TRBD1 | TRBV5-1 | TGCGCCAGCAGCCCGGAACCGGGACAGGGTAGGAACTATGGCTACACCTTC | CASSPEPGQGRNYGYTF
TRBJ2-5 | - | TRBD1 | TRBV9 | TGTGCCAGCAGCGGGACAGGGACCCAAGAGACCCAGTACTTC | CASSGTGTQETQYF
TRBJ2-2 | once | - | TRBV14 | TGTGCCAGCAGCCAAGATCGGACCGGGGAGCTGTTTTTT | CASSQDRTGELFF
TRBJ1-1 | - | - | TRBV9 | TGTGCCAGCAGCACAACAGGGTTGAGTAGCGCTGAAGCTTTCTTT | CASSTTGLSSAEAFF
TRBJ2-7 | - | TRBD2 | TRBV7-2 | TGTGCCAGCAGCTTAGGGACTAGCCGCTTTAGCTCCTACGAGCAGTACTTC | CASSLGTSRFSSYEQYF